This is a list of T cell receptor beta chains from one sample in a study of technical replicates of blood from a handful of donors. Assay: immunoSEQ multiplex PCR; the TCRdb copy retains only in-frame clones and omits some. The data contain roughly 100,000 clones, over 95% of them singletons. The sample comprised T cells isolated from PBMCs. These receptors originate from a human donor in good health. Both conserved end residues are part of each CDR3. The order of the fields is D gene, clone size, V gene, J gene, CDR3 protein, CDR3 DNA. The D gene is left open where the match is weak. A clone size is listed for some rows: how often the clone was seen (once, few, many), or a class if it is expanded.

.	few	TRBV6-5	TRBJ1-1	CASSYSGSGNTEAFF	TGTGCCAGCAGTTACTCGGGCAGTGGCAACACTGAAGCTTTCTTT
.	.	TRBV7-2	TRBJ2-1	CASSDSRRGNYNEQFF	TGTGCCAGCAGCGACTCGAGGCGGGGAAACTACAATGAGCAGTTCTTC
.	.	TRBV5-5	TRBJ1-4	CASSSTWGREEKLFF	TGTGCCAGCAGCTCCACTTGGGGGCGCGAGGAAAAACTGTTTTTT
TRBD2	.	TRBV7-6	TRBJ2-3	CASSFSGGAEDTQYF	TGTGCCAGCAGTTTTAGCGGGGGGGCGGAAGATACGCAGTATTTT
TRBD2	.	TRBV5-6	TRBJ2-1	CASSFRTSGNYGFF	TGTGCCAGCAGCTTCAGGACTAGCGGGAATTACGGTTTCTTC
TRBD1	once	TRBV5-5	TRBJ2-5	CASSPKWTGFQETQYF	TGTGCCAGCAGCCCGAAATGGACAGGCTTCCAAGAGACCCAGTACTTC
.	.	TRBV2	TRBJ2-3	CASSVEAFTDTQYF	TGTGCCAGCAGTGTAGAGGCTTTCACAGATACGCAGTATTTT
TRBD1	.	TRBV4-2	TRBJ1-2	CASSQDPGGDYTF	TGTGCCAGCAGCCAAGATCCAGGGGGAGACTACACCTTC
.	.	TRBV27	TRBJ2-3	CASFKGARGTDTQYF	TGTGCCAGCTTCAAGGGGGCGCGGGGTACAGATACGCAGTATTTT
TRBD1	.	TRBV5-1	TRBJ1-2	CASSLTTGTNYGYTF	TGCGCCAGCAGCCTAACGACAGGGACTAACTATGGCTACACCTTC
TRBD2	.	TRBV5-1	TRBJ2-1	CASSDRSGDYNEQFF	TGCGCCAGCAGCGACCGTAGCGGGGACTACAATGAGCAGTTCTTC
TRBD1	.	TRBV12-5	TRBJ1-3	CASGRPDRAGNTIYF	TGTGCTAGTGGAAGACCAGACAGGGCTGGAAACACCATATATTTT
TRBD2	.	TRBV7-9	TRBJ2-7	CASSLDRAGGQYF	TGTGCCAGCAGCTTAGATCGAGCGGGAGGGCAGTACTTC
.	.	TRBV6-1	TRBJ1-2	CASRPGGLGGYTF	TGTGCCAGCAGACCCGGGGGGCTGGGTGGCTACACCTTC
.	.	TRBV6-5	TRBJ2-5	CASSLGAGTLETQYF	TGTGCCAGCAGTCTTGGGGCCGGAACCTTAGAGACCCAGTACTTC
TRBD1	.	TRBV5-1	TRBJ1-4	CASSAGQGTNEKLFF	TGCGCCAGCAGCGCGGGACAGGGAACTAATGAAAAACTGTTTTTT
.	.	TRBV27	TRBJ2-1	CASSLSIAASYNEQFF	TGTGCCAGCAGTTTATCGATAGCGGCTTCCTACAATGAGCAGTTCTTC
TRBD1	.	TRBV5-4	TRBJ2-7	CASSDKRDSDTYEQYF	TGTGCCAGCAGCGATAAAAGGGACAGTGACACCTACGAGCAGTACTTC
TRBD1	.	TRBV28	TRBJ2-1	CATTGTGRVNEQFF	TGTGCCACCACCGGGACAGGGCGAGTCAATGAGCAGTTCTTC
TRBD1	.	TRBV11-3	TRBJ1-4	CASSWTGSNEKLFF	TGTGCCAGCAGCTGGACAGGGTCAAATGAAAAACTGTTTTTT
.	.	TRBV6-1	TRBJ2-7	CASRGGGAYEQYF	TGTGCCAGCAGGGGGGGTGGGGCCTACGAGCAGTACTTC
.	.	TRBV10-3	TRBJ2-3	CAISAGTGTDTQYF	TGTGCCATCAGTGCCGGGACTGGCACAGATACGCAGTATTTT
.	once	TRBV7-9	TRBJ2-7	CASSFDIYEQYF	TGTGCCAGCAGCTTTGACATCTACGAGCAGTACTTC
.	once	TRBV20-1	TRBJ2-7	CSARRGYEQYF	TGCAGTGCTAGACGGGGATACGAGCAGTACTTC
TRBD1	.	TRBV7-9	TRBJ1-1	CASSPPGQANTEAFF	TGTGCCAGCAGCCCTCCGGGACAGGCTAACACTGAAGCTTTCTTT
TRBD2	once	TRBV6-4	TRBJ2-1	CASSDTTSASSYNEQFF	TGTGCCAGCAGTGACACCACTAGCGCGAGCTCCTACAATGAGCAGTTCTTC
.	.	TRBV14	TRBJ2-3	CASSPFYGQSSTDTQYF	TGTGCCAGCAGCCCATTTTACGGACAGTCCAGCACAGATACGCAGTATTTT
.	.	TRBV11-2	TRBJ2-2	CAGGGGELFF	TGTGCCGGCGGCGGCGGGGAGCTGTTTTTT
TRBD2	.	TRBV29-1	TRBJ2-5	CSVWGTSGGEETQYF	TGCAGCGTGTGGGGGACTAGCGGGGGGGAAGAGACCCAGTACTTC